This T cell receptor beta chain was identified during a study of T cell repertoires in cytomegalovirus infection. Notes on the study in general: Across the ex vivo response, the dominant clonotypes were HLA-C-restricted CMV-specific TCR beta clonotypes.

The V segment lost 2 bases and the J segment 1 base; nucleotides outside the gene matches: 3. Germline CDR1 SGHTA, CDR2 FQGNSA. The CDR3 has 16 amino acids. TCRdb reprocessed the reads with MiXCR, giving one entry per CDR3 protein. This table holds about 400,000 distinct CDR3 sequences, roughly 20% found once. Of note for this clonotype: Its antigen is not known.

This chain joins TRBV7-2 and TRBJ2-3, with 10 positions matching TRBD2. This receptor was taken from a human donor in good health (CMV status not recorded). Some clones in this sample may be carry-over from other donors' samples. Sequenced sample: PBMCs. This CDR3 reads CASSLFGTSGTDTQYF. Written as DNA, the CDR3 is TGTGCCAGCAGCTTATTTGGGACTAGCGGCACAGATACGCAGTATTTT.